This T cell receptor (beta chain) appears in the sequencing data of a study of beta chain features in type 1 diabetes. Study conclusions and caveats: Shortening of TCRB CDR3s, moderate but significant, appeared in all four CD4+ subsets of Type 1 diabetes patients. Within patients, naive, central memory and Treg TCRB repertoires seemed more similar than within healthy donors.

Investigators reverse transcribed all isolated RNA, so they sequenced expressed TCRB transcripts. This table comes from immunoSEQ multiplex PCR, and its TCRdb copy is limited to in-frame clones, with some not included. The sample records 300,000 to 350,000 clones, roughly 13% being singletons. Germline CDR1 is SNHLY and CDR2 is FYNNEI. The CDR3 sequence is 13 residues long. The germline V and J ends were trimmed by 6 bases and 2 bases, with 11 bases remaining between them. Remarks on this clone: Its antigen remains unknown.

The clonotype originates from a woman between 18 and 29 years old with type 1 diabetes. The specimen sequenced was naive CD4+ T cells from blood. V and J are TRBV2 and TRBJ2-7, with D possibly being TRBD2 (6 bases). The CDR3 sequence is CASRLATAYEQYV. CDR3 coding DNA: TGTGCCAGCAGGCTAGCGACCGCCTACGAGCAGTACGTC.